This T cell receptor (beta chain) was retrieved from a study of blood T cell repertoires in COVID-19. For the study at large: Material from acute and convalescent COVID-19 was sourced from the United States, Italy and Spain. In each case, the material was cDNA or gDNA derived from T cells, B-cell-depleted T cells, or PBMCs.

V lost 7 bases to trimming and J lost 6 bases; unmatched junction nucleotides: 12. The CDR3 loop spans 15 amino acids. In germline, CDR1 is SNHLY, CDR2 FYNNEI. Original processing notes: Reference gene primer amplification gave estimated nucleated cell counts. Using immunoSEQ multiplex PCR, the repertoire was profiled, and TCRdb retains in-frame clones only, with some absent. D and trimming come from the DNA, and the V and J calls and clone size come from that table. The profile covers 200,000 to 250,000 clones, with 80% to 90% appearing a single time and about 4.8% taken by the ten largest. This receptor was identified in a man aged 50-59 years with acute or convalescent COVID-19. J is TRBJ2-3 and V is TRBV2; TRBD1 aligns across 8 bases. The sequencing input was peripheral blood. The CDR3 is CASTPTGGIADTQYF. The CDR3 DNA reads as TGTGCCAGCACCCCCACAGGGGGGATCGCGGATACGCAGTATTTT.